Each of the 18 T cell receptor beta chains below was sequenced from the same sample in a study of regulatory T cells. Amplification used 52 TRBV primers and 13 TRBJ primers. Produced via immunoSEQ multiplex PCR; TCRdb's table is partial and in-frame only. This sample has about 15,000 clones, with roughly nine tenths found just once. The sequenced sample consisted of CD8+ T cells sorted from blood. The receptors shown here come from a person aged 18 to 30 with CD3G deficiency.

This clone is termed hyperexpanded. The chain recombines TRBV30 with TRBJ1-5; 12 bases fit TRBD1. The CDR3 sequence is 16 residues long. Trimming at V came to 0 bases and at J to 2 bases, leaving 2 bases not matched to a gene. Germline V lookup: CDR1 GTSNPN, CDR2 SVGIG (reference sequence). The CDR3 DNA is TGTGCCTGGAGTGTAGGGACAGGGGGCGGCAATCAGCCCCAGCATTTT. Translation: CAWSVGTGGGNQPQHF.

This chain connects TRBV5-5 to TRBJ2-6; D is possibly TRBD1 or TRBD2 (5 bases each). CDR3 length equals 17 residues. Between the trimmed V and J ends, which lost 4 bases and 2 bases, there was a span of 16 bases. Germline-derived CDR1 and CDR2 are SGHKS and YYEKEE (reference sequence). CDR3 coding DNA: TGTGCCAGCAGCCAGCGGATGGGGCCAGCTGGGGCCAACGTCCTGACTTTC. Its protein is CASSQRMGPAGANVLTF.

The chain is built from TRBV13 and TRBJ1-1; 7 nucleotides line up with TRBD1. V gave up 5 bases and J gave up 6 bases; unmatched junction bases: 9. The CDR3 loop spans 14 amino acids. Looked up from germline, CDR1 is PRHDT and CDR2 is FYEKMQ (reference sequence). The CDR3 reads CASSPTTGFAEAFF. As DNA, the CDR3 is TGTGCCAGCAGCCCAACGACAGGGTTCGCTGAAGCTTTCTTT.

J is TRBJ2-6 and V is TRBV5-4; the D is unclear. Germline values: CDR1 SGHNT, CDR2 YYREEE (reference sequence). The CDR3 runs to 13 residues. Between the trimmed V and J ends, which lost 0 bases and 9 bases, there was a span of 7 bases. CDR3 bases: TGTGCCAGCAGCTTGGGAGGAGTCAACGTCCTGACTTTC. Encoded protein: CASSLGGVNVLTF.

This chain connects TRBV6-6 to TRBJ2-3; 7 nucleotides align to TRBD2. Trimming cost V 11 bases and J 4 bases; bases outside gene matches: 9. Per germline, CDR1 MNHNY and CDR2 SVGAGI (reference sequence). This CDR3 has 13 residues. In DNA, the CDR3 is TGTGCCGCCCGGGGCGCGGGGGCAGATACGCAGTATTTT. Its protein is CAARGAGADTQYF.

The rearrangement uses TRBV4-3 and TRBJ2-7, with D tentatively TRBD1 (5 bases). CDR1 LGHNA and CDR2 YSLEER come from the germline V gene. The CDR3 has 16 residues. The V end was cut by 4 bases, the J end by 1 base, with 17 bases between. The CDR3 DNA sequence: TGCGCCAGCAGCCTGGCGTGGGGCGGAGATTCCTACGAGCAGTACTTC. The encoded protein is CASSLAWGGDSYEQYF.

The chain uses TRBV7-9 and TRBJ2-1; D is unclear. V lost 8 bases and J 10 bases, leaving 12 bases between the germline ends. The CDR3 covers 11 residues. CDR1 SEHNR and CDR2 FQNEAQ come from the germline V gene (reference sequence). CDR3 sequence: CASHSVGEQFF. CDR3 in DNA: TGTGCCAGCCACAGCGTCGGGGAGCAGTTCTTC.

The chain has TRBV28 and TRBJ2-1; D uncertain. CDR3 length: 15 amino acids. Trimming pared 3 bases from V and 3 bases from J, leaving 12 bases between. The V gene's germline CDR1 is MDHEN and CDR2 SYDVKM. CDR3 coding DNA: TGTGCCAGCAGTTTGAGAGATGGCCTCTACAATGAGCAGTTCTTC. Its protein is CASSLRDGLYNEQFF.

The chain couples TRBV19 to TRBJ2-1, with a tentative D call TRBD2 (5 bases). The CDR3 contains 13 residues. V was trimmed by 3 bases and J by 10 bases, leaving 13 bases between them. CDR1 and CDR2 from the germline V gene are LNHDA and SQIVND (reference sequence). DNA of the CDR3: TGTGCCAGTAGTATGATGGACTCGGCCGAGCAGTTCTTC. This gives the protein CASSMMDSAEQFF.

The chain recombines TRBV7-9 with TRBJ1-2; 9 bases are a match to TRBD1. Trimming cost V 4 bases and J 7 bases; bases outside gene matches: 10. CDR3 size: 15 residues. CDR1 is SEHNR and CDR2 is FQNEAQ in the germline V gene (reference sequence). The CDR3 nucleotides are TGTGCCAGCAGCTCTAGTCGGGACAGGGAGGCTGGCTACACCTTC. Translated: CASSSSRDREAGYTF.

Written as DNA, the CDR3 is TGCAGCGTTGTTCTGGGAGACTACGAGCAGTACTTC. This gives the protein CSVVLGDYEQYF. The genes are TRBV29-1 and TRBJ2-7, with D maybe TRBD2 (5 bases). The CDR3 is 12 residues long. CDR1 is SQVTM, CDR2 ANQGSEA, per germline. V lost 4 bases, J lost 3 bases, and 10 bases lay in between.

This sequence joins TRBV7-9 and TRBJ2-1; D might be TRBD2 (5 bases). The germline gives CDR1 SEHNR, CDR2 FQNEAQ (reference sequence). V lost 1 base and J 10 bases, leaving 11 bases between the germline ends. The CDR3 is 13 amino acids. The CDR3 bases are TGTGCCAGCAGCTTAGGGCGGGCCGGCGAGCAGTTCTTC. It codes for CASSLGRAGEQFF.

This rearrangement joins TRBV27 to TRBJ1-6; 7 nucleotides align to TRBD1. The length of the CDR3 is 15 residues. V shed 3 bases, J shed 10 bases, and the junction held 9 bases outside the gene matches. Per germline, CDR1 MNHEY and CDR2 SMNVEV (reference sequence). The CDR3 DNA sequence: TGTGCCAGCAGTTTGGGGGGGGCAGGGGGGTCACCCCTCCACTTT. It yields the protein CASSLGGAGGSPLHF.

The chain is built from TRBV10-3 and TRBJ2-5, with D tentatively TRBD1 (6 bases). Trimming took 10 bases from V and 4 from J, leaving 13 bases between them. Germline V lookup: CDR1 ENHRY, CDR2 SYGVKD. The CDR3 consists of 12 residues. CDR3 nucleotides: TGTGCCAGCCAACAGGGTGGAGAGACCCAGTACTTC. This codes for CASQQGGETQYF.

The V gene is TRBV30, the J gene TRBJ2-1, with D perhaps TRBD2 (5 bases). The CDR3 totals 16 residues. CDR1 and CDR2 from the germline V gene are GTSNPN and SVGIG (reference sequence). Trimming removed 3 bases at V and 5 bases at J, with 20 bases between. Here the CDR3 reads CAWSKSVGRLHNEQFF. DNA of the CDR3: TGTGCCTGGAGCAAATCCGTGGGCCGACTACACAATGAGCAGTTCTTC.

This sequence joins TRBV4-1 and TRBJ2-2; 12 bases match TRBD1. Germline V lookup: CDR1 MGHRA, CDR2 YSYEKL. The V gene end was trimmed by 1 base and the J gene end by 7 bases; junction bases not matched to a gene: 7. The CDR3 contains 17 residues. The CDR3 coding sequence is TGCGCCAGCAGCCAAGTGGGGGACAGGGGGCAAGGCGGGGAGCTGTTTTTT. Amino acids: CASSQVGDRGQGGELFF.

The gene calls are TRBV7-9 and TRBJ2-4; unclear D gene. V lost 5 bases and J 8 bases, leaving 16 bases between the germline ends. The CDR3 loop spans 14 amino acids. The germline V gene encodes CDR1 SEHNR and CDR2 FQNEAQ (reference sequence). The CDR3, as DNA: TGTGCCAGCAGCCTCAACGGTGATTCCGACATTCAGTACTTC. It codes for CASSLNGDSDIQYF. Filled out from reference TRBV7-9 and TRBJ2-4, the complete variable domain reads DTGVSQNPRHKITKRGQNVTFRCDPISEHNRLYWYRQTLGQGPEFLTYFQNEAQLEKSRLLSDRFSAERPKGSFSTLEIQRTEQGDSAMYLCASSLNGDSDIQYFGAGTRLSVL.

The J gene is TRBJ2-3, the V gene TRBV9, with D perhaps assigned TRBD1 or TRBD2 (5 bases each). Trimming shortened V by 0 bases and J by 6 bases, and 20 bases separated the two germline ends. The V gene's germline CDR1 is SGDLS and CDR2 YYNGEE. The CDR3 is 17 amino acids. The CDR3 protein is CASSVATMGENGDTQYF. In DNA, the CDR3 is TGTGCCAGCAGCGTAGCTACGATGGGGGAGAACGGGGATACGCAGTATTTT.